These 21 T cell receptor beta chains were all obtained from the same sample, sequenced in a study of neurological immune-mediated disorders. TCRdb redid the calling of the 5' RACE reads with MiXCR, one entry per CDR3 protein. The sample consists of about 52,000 distinct CDR3 sequences, roughly 3.8% of them appearing once. The sequenced material came from PBMCs. These TCRs come from a man aged 55 to 70 with multiple sclerosis.

This clonotype was seen at least ten times. The CDR3 nucleotides read TGCAGTGCCAGGGACAGCGCGAAAAATAACTATGGCTACACCTTC. Translation: CSARDSAKNNYGYTF. The chain employs TRBV20-1 and TRBJ1-2; 7 bases are a match to TRBD1. The CDR3 loop spans 15 amino acids. CDR1 and CDR2 (germline): DFQATT, SNEGSKA (reference sequence). J was trimmed by 1 base and V by 6 bases; bases with no gene match: 11.

This clonotype appeared many times. The chain couples TRBV6-6 to TRBJ2-5, with TRBD1 matching 10 bases. The CDR3 contains 16 residues. Trimming removed 7 bases from V and 4 bases from J; junction bases left unmatched: 12. Germline CDR1 MNHNY, CDR2 SVGAGI (reference sequence). The CDR3 bases are TGTGCCAGCACGATTTCAGGGACAGGGGTGAGAGAGACCCAGTACTTC. Residues: CASTISGTGVRETQYF.

This clonotype was detected many times. The gene calls are TRBV10-2 and TRBJ1-5; a weak D match, TRBD1 (5 bases). V lost 3 bases, J lost 7 bases, and 7 bases lay in between. The CDR3 contains 12 residues. Germline V gene data show CDR1 as WSHSY and CDR2 as SAAADI. This CDR3 reads CASSEWGQPQHF. CDR3 DNA: TGCGCCAGCAGTGAATGGGGGCAGCCCCAGCATTTT.

This clonotype was seen ten or more times. This chain joins TRBV3-1 and TRBJ2-2; TRBD1 might be the D (6 bases). Trimming stripped 3 bases from V and 5 bases from J, with 7 bases between. Germline values: CDR1 LGHDT, CDR2 YNNKEL (reference sequence). This CDR3 spans 13 amino acids. DNA of the CDR3: TGTGCCAGCAGCCAGGACAGTACCGGGGAGCTGTTTTTT. It is translated as CASSQDSTGELFF.

This clonotype was seen many times. The rearrangement links TRBV7-9 to TRBJ2-7, with D maybe TRBD1 (5 bases). V lost 4 bases and J lost 3, with 7 bases in between. Germline loops: CDR1 SEHNR, CDR2 FQNEAQ (reference sequence). The CDR3 consists of 12 residues. For the CDR3, the DNA is TGTGCCAGCAGCTCAGGGAACTACGAGCAGTACTTC. It yields the protein CASSSGNYEQYF.

This clonotype was observed many times. V is TRBV10-3 and J is TRBJ1-2, with no clear D. V lost 4 bases and J lost 2, with 5 bases in between. Per germline, CDR1 ENHRY and CDR2 SYGVKD. This CDR3 comprises 12 residues. CDR3 in DNA: TGTGCCATCAGTGTACAAAACTATGGCTACACCTTC. This encodes CAISVQNYGYTF.

This clonotype was recorded many times. The V call is TRBV10-3, the J call TRBJ2-3; 8 nucleotides align to TRBD2. This CDR3 has 12 residues. Per germline, CDR1 ENHRY and CDR2 SYGVKD. J lost 8 bases, V lost 5 bases, and 3 bases had no gene match. The CDR3 is CAISTGRGTQYF. The CDR3 region has the DNA TGTGCCATCAGTACCGGGAGGGGTACGCAGTATTTT.

This chain joins TRBV9 and TRBJ2-1; D is unclear. The CDR3 spans 14 residues. Germline CDR1 and CDR2: SGDLS and YYNGEE. V lost 4 bases, J lost 6 bases, and 14 bases lay in between. The CDR3 reads CASSTHFSVNEQFF. CDR3 DNA sequence: TGTGCCAGCAGCACCCACTTCTCAGTCAATGAGCAGTTCTTC.

V usage is TRBV20-1 and J usage is TRBJ2-3; D gene ambiguous. Germline CDR1 is DFQATT and CDR2 is SNEGSKA (reference sequence). This CDR3 contains 10 residues. Trimming left V 6 bases short and J 9 bases short, with 10 bases between. The CDR3 region is CSAGRVTQYF. The DNA for the CDR3 is TGCAGTGCCGGTAGGGTAACGCAGTATTTT.

This clonotype was observed at least ten times. The chain uses TRBV14 and TRBJ2-7, with unresolved D. Germline assignment: CDR1 SGHDN and CDR2 FVKESK. Trimming stripped 4 bases from V and 6 bases from J, with 7 bases between. The CDR3 is 11 residues long. CDR3 sequence (DNA): TGTGCCAGCAGCCTCACGGGCGAGCAGTACTTC. As protein: CASSLTGEQYF.

This clonotype was counted many times. J is TRBJ1-5 and V is TRBV5-1; D is undetermined. The germline V gene has CDR1 SGHRS and CDR2 YFSETQ. Trimming left V 0 bases short and J 7 bases short, with 14 bases between. The CDR3 is 15 amino acids. CDR3 residues: CASSLDGESRQPQHF. CDR3 coding DNA: TGCGCCAGCAGCTTGGACGGGGAGTCGCGGCAGCCCCAGCATTTT. The variable domain in full, completed from reference TRBV5-1 and TRBJ1-5, reads KAGVTQTPRYLIKTRGQQVTLSCSPISGHRSVSWYQQTPGQGLQFLFEYFSETQRNKGNFPGRFSGRQFSNSRSEMNVSTLELGDSALYLCASSLDGESRQPQHFGDGTRLSIL.

This clonotype was observed many times. The V gene is TRBV28, the J gene TRBJ2-6; 7 bases map to TRBD1. J lost 4 bases, V lost 6 bases, and 6 bases had no gene match. CDR1 MDHEN and CDR2 SYDVKM come from the germline V gene. The CDR3 consists of 15 residues. The CDR3 is CASRRDRAGANVLTF. CDR3 DNA sequence: TGTGCCAGCAGGCGTGACAGGGCCGGGGCCAACGTCCTGACTTTC.

This clonotype came up many times. The chain combines TRBV11-2 with TRBJ2-6; weak D call: TRBD1 (7 bases). The CDR3 is made up of 18 amino acids. Germline V gives CDR1 SGHAT, CDR2 FQNNGV. Trimming took off 5 bases at V and 2 bases at J, with 19 bases between the two ends. CDR3 sequence: CASSDRQGGAAGANVLTF. The CDR3 bases are TGTGCCAGCAGCGATCGACAGGGAGGAGCTGCTGGGGCCAACGTCCTGACTTTC.

This clonotype was seen repeatedly, ten times or more. This rearrangement joins TRBV7-8 to TRBJ2-3, with D perhaps TRBD2 (5 bases). CDR3 size: 17 residues. CDR1 and CDR2 from the germline V gene are SGHVS and FQNEAQ. The V gene lost 3 bases and the J gene lost 3 bases, with 19 bases spanning the gap. The CDR3 bases are TGTGCCAGCAGCTTTTGGGGAAAAGGAGGCAAAACAGATACGCAGTATTTT. Its protein product is CASSFWGKGGKTDTQYF.

The sample holds many counts of this clonotype. The genes are TRBV7-2 and TRBJ1-2; D call uncertain. CDR1 is SGHTA and CDR2 is FQGNSA in the germline V gene. Trimming pared 1 base from V and 5 bases from J, leaving 14 bases between. This CDR3 comprises 15 residues. CDR3 bases: TGTGCCAGCAGCTTAGGAGCAGCGAGAACGTATGGCTACACCTTC. Residues: CASSLGAARTYGYTF.

This clonotype was recorded a few times. The rearrangement links TRBV29-1 to TRBJ1-1; no definite D call. CDR1 is SQVTM, CDR2 ANQGSEA, per germline. The CDR3 sequence is 12 residues long. Trimming took off 3 bases at V and 5 bases at J, with 10 bases between the two ends. The CDR3 sequence is CSVDQEGTEAFF. CDR3 DNA: TGCAGCGTTGATCAGGAAGGTACTGAAGCTTTCTTT.

The CDR3 loop reads CASPGTNTDTQYF. In DNA, the CDR3 is TGTGCCAGCCCTGGGACTAACACAGATACGCAGTATTTT. The V and J genes are TRBV27 and TRBJ2-3, with 7 positions matching TRBD2. The CDR3 covers 13 residues. Germline CDR1 is MNHEY and CDR2 is SMNVEV (reference sequence). V shed 8 bases, J shed 2 bases, and the junction held 4 bases outside the gene matches.

This clonotype was picked up many times. J is TRBJ1-4 and V is TRBV5-1; possibly TRBD1 for D (5 bases). V lost 3 bases to trimming and J lost 8 bases, with 14 bases between them. The CDR3 is 14 residues long. Germline V gives CDR1 SGHRS, CDR2 YFSETQ. The CDR3 coding sequence is TGCGCCAGCAGCTACAACTGGGGGAGCGAAAAACTGTTTTTT. Translation gives CASSYNWGSEKLFF.

This clonotype was observed a few times. This clone may be a read error of a much larger clone one base away. This chain joins TRBV12-3 or TRBV12-4 and TRBJ2-3; D unresolved. Trimming pared 3 bases from V and 1 base from J, leaving 8 bases between. There are 14 residues in the CDR3. In nucleotides, the CDR3 is TGTGCCAGCAGTTTTGCGAAGGGCACAGATACGCAGTATTTT. It specifies CASSFAKGTDTQYF.

A few counts support this clonotype. The rearrangement links TRBV7-9 to TRBJ2-3; a possible D gene is TRBD1 (5 bases). This CDR3 has 16 residues. Germline CDR1 is SEHNR and CDR2 is FQNEAQ (reference sequence). Between the trimmed V and J ends, which lost 9 bases and 2 bases, there was a span of 21 bases. The CDR3 loop reads CASMKQGVGDTDTQYF. The CDR3 region has the DNA TGTGCCAGTATGAAGCAGGGTGTCGGAGACACAGATACGCAGTATTTT.

V usage is TRBV7-2 and J usage is TRBJ1-2; D not certain. This CDR3 is 12 amino acids long. CDR1 and CDR2 (germline): SGHTA, FQGNSA. V lost 5 bases and J lost 8, with 12 bases in between. In DNA, the CDR3 is TGTGCCAGCAGCCCTAACGGAGGCGGCTACACCTTC. Protein: CASSPNGGGYTF.